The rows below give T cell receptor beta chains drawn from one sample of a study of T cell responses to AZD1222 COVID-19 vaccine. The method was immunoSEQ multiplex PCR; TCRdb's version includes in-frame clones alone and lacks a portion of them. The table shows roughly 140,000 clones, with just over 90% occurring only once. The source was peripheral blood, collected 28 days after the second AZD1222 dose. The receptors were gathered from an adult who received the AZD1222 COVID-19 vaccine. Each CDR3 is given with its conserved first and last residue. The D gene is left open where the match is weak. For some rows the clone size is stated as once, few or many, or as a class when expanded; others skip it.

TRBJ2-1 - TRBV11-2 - CASTLPGQYNEQFF TGTGCCAGCACCCTTCCAGGACAGTACAATGAGCAGTTCTTC
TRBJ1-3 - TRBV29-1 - CSVEDGGGSGNTIYF TGCAGCGTTGAAGATGGGGGGGGCTCTGGAAACACCATATATTTT
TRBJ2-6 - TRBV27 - CASSPTGTGANVLTF TGTGCCAGCAGTCCAACCGGGACTGGGGCCAACGTCCTGACTTTC
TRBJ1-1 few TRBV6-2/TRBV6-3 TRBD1 CASSYPETTGLRTEAFF TGTGCCAGCAGTTACCCAGAAACGACAGGGTTGCGGACTGAAGCTTTCTTT
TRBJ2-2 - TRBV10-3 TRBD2 CAISESLLAGGAGELFF TGTGCCATCAGTGAGTCACTACTAGCGGGGGGTGCCGGGGAGCTGTTTTTT
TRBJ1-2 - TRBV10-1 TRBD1 CASSESTDRGIYGYTF TGCGCCAGCAGTGAGTCGACGGACAGGGGAATCTATGGCTACACCTTC
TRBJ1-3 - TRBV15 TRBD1 CATSRDQFDGQGGNTIYF TGTGCCACCAGCAGGGACCAGTTCGATGGACAGGGGGGAAACACCATATATTTT
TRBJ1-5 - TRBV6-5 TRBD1 CASSVSGGQPQHF TGTGCCAGCAGCGTCTCAGGGGGGCAGCCCCAGCATTTT
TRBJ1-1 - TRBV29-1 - CSVGTGNTEAFF TGCAGCGTCGGAACAGGGAACACTGAAGCTTTCTTT
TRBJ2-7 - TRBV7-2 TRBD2 CASSPRVAGTYEQYF TGTGCCAGCAGCCCTCGGGTAGCGGGGACTTACGAGCAGTACTTC
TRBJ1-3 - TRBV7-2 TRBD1 CASSLRQGAGNTIYF TGTGCCAGCAGCTTAAGACAGGGGGCTGGAAACACCATATATTTT
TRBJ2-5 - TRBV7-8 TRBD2 CASSLVGGGGETQYF TGTGCCAGCAGCTTAGTGGGCGGGGGAGGGGAGACCCAGTACTTC
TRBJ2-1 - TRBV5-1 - CASSLEDLSYNEQFF TGCGCCAGCAGCTTGGAAGACCTCTCCTACAATGAGCAGTTCTTC
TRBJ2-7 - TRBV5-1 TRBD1 CASSRGDRENEQYF TGCGCCAGCAGCCGTGGGGACAGGGAAAACGAGCAGTACTTC
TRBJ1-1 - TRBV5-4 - CASSLAPGVAFF TGTGCCAGCAGCTTGGCCCCGGGGGTGGCTTTCTTT
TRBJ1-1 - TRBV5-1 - CASSDYAEDTEAFF TGCGCCAGCAGTGATTACGCTGAGGACACTGAAGCTTTCTTT
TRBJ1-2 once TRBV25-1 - CASSERAGEGYTF TGTGCCAGCAGTGAAAGGGCAGGGGAAGGCTACACCTTC
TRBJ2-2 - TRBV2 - CASIGDRGNTGELFF TGTGCCAGCATAGGGGATCGAGGTAACACCGGGGAGCTGTTTTTT
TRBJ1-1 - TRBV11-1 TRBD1 CASSVGQLNTEAFF TGTGCCAGCAGCGTGGGACAGCTGAACACTGAAGCTTTCTTT
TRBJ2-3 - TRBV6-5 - CASLLAPTDTQYF TGTGCCAGCCTGCTGGCCCCCACAGATACGCAGTATTTT
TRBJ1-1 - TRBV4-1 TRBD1 CASSQADRATEAFF TGCGCCAGCAGCCAAGCAGACAGGGCCACTGAAGCTTTCTTT
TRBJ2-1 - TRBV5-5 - CASSSWSEQFF TGTGCCAGCAGCTCGTGGAGTGAGCAGTTCTTC